This entry lists 12 T cell receptor beta chains sequenced from one sample in a study of metastatic and nonmetastatic thyroid tumors. MiXCR was used by TCRdb to re-call the PCR reads. The table lists about 21,000 clones, 28% of them singletons, with 12% to 15% in the top ten. Each patient came to thyroid surgery without any prior treatment (of any kind). The material sequenced was tumor tissue. These receptors were taken from a male donor with papillary thyroid cancer or a benign thyroid nodule (not recorded which). Some clones in this sample may be carry-over from other donors' samples.

This chain joins TRBV2 and TRBJ2-5; 9 bases agree with TRBD2. V lost 8 bases and J lost 9; bases outside the gene matches: 10. The CDR3 covers 13 residues. The germline V gene has CDR1 SNHLY and CDR2 FYNNEI. The CDR3 bases are TGTGCCAGCGGACAGACTAAGCGGGAGGCCCAGTACTTC. Protein: CASGQTKREAQYF.

This clone was counted between two and nine times. The same CDR3 is also encoded by other DNA sequences in this sample. V gene TRBV6-1 combines with J gene TRBJ1-1; 8 bases map to TRBD1. V lost 7 bases and J lost 1; bases outside the gene matches: 2. The CDR3 totals 13 residues. Germline V CDR1 and CDR2: MNHNS, SASEGT. In DNA form, the CDR3 reads TGTGCCAGCATAGGACAGGGGAACACTGAAGCTTTCTTT. Its translation: CASIGQGNTEAFF.

This clone was counted between two and nine times. The V call is TRBV28, the J call TRBJ2-7; the match to TRBD2 covers 12 bases. V lost 6 bases to trimming and J lost 1 base; unmatched junction nucleotides: 4. The CDR3 sequence is 15 residues long. Looked up from germline, CDR1 is MDHEN and CDR2 is SYDVKM. CDR3 sequence: CASRKLAGGSYEQYF. The CDR3 DNA reads TGTGCCAGCAGAAAACTAGCGGGGGGTTCCTACGAGCAGTACTTC.

By sample share, this clone is large. The chain uses TRBV20-1 and TRBJ2-7; 8 bases align to TRBD2. The CDR3 contains 13 residues. Per the germline V gene, CDR1 is DFQATT and CDR2 is SNEGSKA (reference sequence). With 5 bases clipped from V and 2 bases from J, the junction kept 5 bases outside the gene matches. CDR3 residues: CSAPPTSAYEQYF. The CDR3 nucleotides read TGCAGTGCTCCTCCGACTAGCGCCTACGAGCAGTACTTC.

This clone was seen more than once but under ten times. The rearrangement uses TRBV6-1 and TRBJ2-3; D call uncertain. Germline CDR1 reads MNHNS; CDR2 reads SASEGT. Trimming shortened V by 1 base and J by 5 bases, and 16 bases separated the two germline ends. The CDR3 has 16 amino acids. The CDR3 loop is CASSEEVGSVKDTQYF. CDR3 in DNA: TGTGCCAGCAGTGAAGAGGTCGGCAGCGTTAAAGATACGCAGTATTTT.

In this sample, this clone turned up many times. The chain uses TRBV5-6 and TRBJ2-1; D not certain. This CDR3 has 13 residues. V lost 2 bases, J lost 5 bases, and 8 bases lay in between. From germline, CDR1 is SGHDT and CDR2 YYEEEE. The CDR3 DNA reads as TGTGCCAGCAGCTTCGGGCGGAACAATGAGCAGTTCTTC. As protein: CASSFGRNNEQFF.

For this clone: The junction shows a germline mismatch at one end, possibly a read error. The V gene is TRBV27, the J gene TRBJ1-5, with a possible D match to TRBD1 (5 bases). CDR3 length: 14 residues. Germline V lookup: CDR1 MNHEY, CDR2 SMNVEV (reference sequence). CDR3 DNA sequence: TGTGCCAGCAGTTCAACGGGACCGAATCGGCCCCAGCATTTT. The encoded protein is CASSSTGPNRPQHF.

This clone is termed medium-sized. Other DNA sequences in this specimen translate into the identical CDR3. The chain couples TRBV19 to TRBJ1-1, with D hard to call. V gave up 3 bases and J gave up 1 base, with 12 bases separating them. Germline V gives CDR1 LNHDA, CDR2 SQIVND (reference sequence). The CDR3 contains 15 residues. This CDR3 reads CASSIGVSANTEAFF. CDR3 in DNA: TGTGCCAGTAGTATCGGAGTCAGCGCGAACACTGAAGCTTTCTTT. Full variable domain (remainder filled in from reference TRBV19 and TRBJ1-1): DGGITQSPKYLFRKEGQNVTLSCEQNLNHDAMYWYRQDPGQGLRLIYYSQIVNDFQKGDIAEGYSVSREKKESFPLTVTSAQKNPTAFYLCASSIGVSANTEAFFGQGTRLTVV.

V is TRBV5-1 and J is TRBJ2-6; weak D call: TRBD2 (5 bases). Germline lookup yields CDR1 SGHRS and CDR2 YFSETQ. V lost 0 bases to trimming and J lost 2 bases, with 6 bases between them. CDR3 length: 15 residues. CDR3 sequence reads: CASSLEEAGANVLTF. CDR3 bases: TGCGCCAGCAGCTTGGAGGAGGCTGGGGCCAACGTCCTGACTTTC.

In its sample, this clone ranks as medium-sized. The gene calls are TRBV18 and TRBJ1-1; no clear D. The CDR3 has 13 amino acids. CDR1 and CDR2 from the germline V gene are KGHSH and LQKENI. Trimming took off 3 bases at V and 1 base at J, with 6 bases between the two ends. CDR3 in amino acids: CASSPPWNTEAFF. CDR3 in DNA: TGTGCCAGCTCACCGCCATGGAACACTGAAGCTTTCTTT.

This clone came up many times. The chain is built from TRBV24-1 and TRBJ1-2; D is possibly TRBD1 (6 bases). The CDR3 covers 13 residues. Germline V gives CDR1 KGHDR, CDR2 SFDVKD. V was shortened by 3 bases and J by 3 bases, with 7 bases between the two germline ends. The CDR3 sequence is CATSDPGDYGYTF. Written as DNA, the CDR3 is TGTGCCACCAGTGATCCAGGGGACTATGGCTACACCTTC.

This clone was observed at least ten times. This chain uses TRBV20-1 with TRBJ1-4, with no clear D. The germline gives CDR1 DFQATT, CDR2 SNEGSKA (reference sequence). The CDR3 extends over 13 amino acids. V was clipped by 3 bases and J by 6 bases, with 11 bases between them. CDR3 in amino acids: CSASIPGDEKLFF. The CDR3 nucleotides read TGCAGTGCTAGCATTCCAGGAGATGAAAAACTGTTTTTT.